This TCR beta chain derives from a study of T cell responses to AZD1222 COVID-19 vaccine (dated by TCRdb to about 2021). For the study in its entirety: AZD1222 recipients with second doses at about 4 weeks or about 12 weeks were pooled, because spike-specific TCR depth and breadth did not differ between schedules. TCR sequencing was performed for some 250 trial participants, of whom 200 to 210 were given two doses of AZD1222 and some 26 were given two doses of MenACWY control vaccine. Trial participants were enrolled by age into subgroups of 18-55, 56-69 and 70-plus years, and 148, 28 and 57 TCR-sequenced participants, respectively, were included in these subgroups. Overall study results and their limits: Conclusions about previously exposed vaccinees are limited, since just 6 or 7 AZD1222 recipients were seropositive for SARS-CoV-2 at baseline. Participants were mostly white British, with more females than males. The authors suggested clonal diversity may have been underestimated. Vaccine-associated CD4 TCRs spanned the whole spike protein, with dominant responses in regions 160-218 and 743-854. Because no day 14 peak-response samples were available, repertoires were characterized only after the peak T cell response. In the small 56-69-year group, the increase in depth fell short of significance, most likely because of low power. A significant rise in spike-specific TCR breadth and depth was observed after two AZD1222 doses relative to day 0 and relative to MenACWY recipients. Reportedly, close to half of the unique spike-specific TCRs recognized epitopes lying outside the regions that are mutated in the B.1.351 and B.1.1.7 variants.

The CDR3 regions of human TCRbeta chains were analyzed by immunosequencing. Per the original workflow: TCRs in the repertoires were compared against a reference library of SARS-CoV-2-specific TCRs that had been generated with the MIRA antigen-specificity platform. Breadth was defined as the fraction of unique TCRs that were SARS-CoV-2-associated, and depth was defined as the fraction of total T cells that were SARS-CoV-2-associated. Using the MIRA data, every spike-specific TCR was mapped to the spike region that the TCR reacted to and assigned to either a CD4 or a CD8 class. Log10-transformed breadth and depth values were compared by one-way ANOVA with Sidak's multiple comparisons tests. Imported from immuneACCESS, the table was reduced by TCRdb to in-frame sequences with V and J called. These copies leave out some clones; in studies compared against another copy, an unresolved V gene accounts for under half, and the cause of the remainder is not known. The DNA was the basis for D and trimming; V, J and clone size are from that table. The sample profile shows 100,000 to 150,000 clones; over 80% of them were found once. The ten top clones hold around 0.96% of the sample.

From the cysteine up to the phenylalanine, the CDR3 has a length of 12 residues. The retained sequence is limited to the CDR3, 36 bases, with the frame set at the first base. CDR1 is given as SEHNR and CDR2 as FQNEAQ, both from the germline V gene (reference sequence). At the junction V is shortened by 5 bases and J by 6 bases, with 8 bases in between. A word on this clone: This clone's antigen is unknown. No quality values exist for individual bases; no much larger clone is one base distant.

This sample's time point label indicates: baseline before first vaccination. Vaccinee samples were obtained from the UK trials COV001 and COV002, which included a single-blind randomized controlled phase 2/3 trial of AZD1222 (ChAdOx1 nCoV-19) in healthy adults. For TCRbeta chain sequencing, PBMC samples from trial participants were taken at day 0 and at day 28 after the second dose. The sequences come from peripheral blood, collected on day 0 of AZD1222 vaccination. This TCR came from an adult in good health. The chain was built from TRBV7-9 and TRBJ2-1; confidence is insufficient to name the D gene. The sequence in DNA is TGTGCCAGCAGCCCTATATCCAATGAGCAGTTCTTC. Its amino acids are CASSPISNEQFF.